These 26 T cell receptor beta chains share one sample of origin, sequenced in a study of cytomegalovirus exposure and HLA in healthy donors. Here immunoSEQ multiplex PCR was the method, and the copy in TCRdb shows in-frame clones only, minus some. The repertoire holds 180,000 or so clones, about 89% seen once, with 2.7% in the top ten. Material for sequencing was PBMCs. These receptors originate from a man between 18 and 35 years old in good health and CMV-seropositive.

The gene calls are TRBV2 and TRBJ2-5; 10 bases agree with TRBD2. The V gene's germline CDR1 is SNHLY and CDR2 FYNNEI. There are 15 residues in the CDR3. The trim removed 2 bases at V and 7 bases at J, leaving 7 bases unmatched. In DNA, the CDR3 is TGTGCCAGCAGTGAATTACCCGGGACTAGCGCGACCCAGTACTTC. It is translated as CASSELPGTSATQYF.

This clone has just one count. The chain combines TRBV18 with TRBJ1-1; no definite D call. Germline values: CDR1 KGHSH, CDR2 LQKENI. The CDR3 covers 13 residues. The V gene lost 6 bases and the J gene lost 6 bases, with 14 bases spanning the gap. CDR3 DNA sequence: TGTGCCAGCTCGGGCAGCTATAGACCTGAAGCTTTCTTT. Amino acids: CASSGSYRPEAFF.

This clone was detected only a few times. The chain recombines TRBV7-9 with TRBJ1-2, with a weak D call TRBD1 (6 bases). The CDR3 spans 13 residues. The germline V and J ends were trimmed by 5 bases and 5 bases, with 12 bases remaining between them. Germline V lookup: CDR1 SEHNR, CDR2 FQNEAQ (reference sequence). The CDR3 is CASSVDSLYGYTF. The CDR3, as DNA: TGTGCCAGCAGCGTGGACAGCCTTTATGGCTACACCTTC.

The chain uses TRBV6-5 and TRBJ1-5, with a possible D match to TRBD1 (5 bases). From germline, CDR1 is MNHEY and CDR2 SVGAGI. CDR3 size: 15 residues. V was trimmed by 3 bases and J by 3 bases, leaving 12 bases between them. CDR3 residues: CASSYSPGINQPQHF. As DNA, the CDR3 is TGTGCCAGCAGTTATTCCCCAGGGATCAATCAGCCCCAGCATTTT.

This clone has just a few counts. The gene calls are TRBV6-4 and TRBJ2-7; a possible D gene is TRBD1 (6 bases). The length of the CDR3 is 15 residues. In germline, CDR1 is MRHNA, CDR2 SNTAGT. The V gene lost 3 bases and the J gene lost 4 bases, with 16 bases spanning the gap. Written as DNA, the CDR3 is TGTGCCAGCAGTGAAATATTGACAGGTAGTTACGAGCAGTACTTC. It is translated as CASSEILTGSYEQYF.

This rearrangement joins TRBV5-1 to TRBJ2-5; TRBD1 is a possible D gene (6 bases). Germline V gene data show CDR1 as SGHRS and CDR2 as YFSETQ. The CDR3 sequence is 15 residues long. Deletions cut 0 bases from V and 4 bases from J, with 13 bases between. Here the CDR3 DNA reads TGCGCCAGCAGCTTGGGGACAGAACGGGGAGAGACCCAGTACTTC. Its translation is CASSLGTERGETQYF.

The rearrangement links TRBV12-5 to TRBJ2-7; 8 bases are a match to TRBD1. Germline-derived CDR1 and CDR2 are LGHNT and FRNRAP. The CDR3 contains 17 residues. With V trimmed by 1 base and J by 0 bases, 8 bases remained unmatched. The CDR3: CASGLGRQGSSSYEQYF. The CDR3 DNA reads as TGTGCTAGTGGTTTGGGCCGACAGGGGTCAAGCTCCTACGAGCAGTACTTC.

This clone was recorded only once. The rearrangement uses TRBV4-1 and TRBJ2-7; D possibly corresponds to TRBD1 (6 bases). Trimming shortened V by 8 bases and J by 1 base, and 15 bases separated the two germline ends. CDR3 length: 14 amino acids. Germline V lookup: CDR1 MGHRA, CDR2 YSYEKL. This CDR3 is CASRRQATSYEQYF. In DNA, the CDR3 is TGCGCCAGCCGGAGACAGGCTACGTCCTACGAGCAGTACTTC.

The chain has TRBV6-4 and TRBJ2-3, with 8 bases fitting TRBD2. Looked up from germline, CDR1 is MRHNA and CDR2 is SNTAGT. After removal of 6 bases from V and 0 bases from J, the junction contained 2 bases not matched to a gene. The CDR3 loop spans 14 amino acids. This CDR3 is CASRLAASTDTQYF. In nucleotides, the CDR3 is TGTGCCAGCAGACTAGCGGCGAGCACAGATACGCAGTATTTT.

The V call is TRBV5-1, the J call TRBJ2-1, with TRBD2 matching 8 bases. Germline values: CDR1 SGHRS, CDR2 YFSETQ. V was clipped by 4 bases and J by 7 bases; unmatched bases: 13. The CDR3 has 16 amino acids. Here the CDR3 reads CASSPLWREDRNEQFF. Written as DNA, the CDR3 is TGCGCCAGCAGCCCCTTATGGCGGGAGGATAGGAATGAGCAGTTCTTC.

The chain uses TRBV10-3 and TRBJ2-1; D is possibly TRBD2 (7 bases). V was trimmed by 2 bases and J by 10 bases, leaving 18 bases between them. There are 15 residues in the CDR3. Per germline, CDR1 ENHRY and CDR2 SYGVKD. CDR3 in amino acids: CAISEGGALRLEQFF. In nucleotides, the CDR3 is TGTGCCATCAGTGAGGGGGGGGCGCTCAGACTCGAGCAGTTCTTC.

The chain joins TRBV7-2 to TRBJ2-3, with TRBD2 as a possible D gene (7 bases). Trimming cost V 1 base and J 2 bases, with 13 bases left between them. In germline, CDR1 is SGHTA, CDR2 FQGNSA. This CDR3 is 16 amino acids long. The CDR3 bases are TGTGCCAGCAGCTTAGGGGGGGGACACCACACAGATACGCAGTATTTT. Protein sequence: CASSLGGGHHTDTQYF.

The chain employs TRBV15 and TRBJ2-7; the match to TRBD1 covers 7 bases. The CDR3 loop spans 14 amino acids. Germline CDR1 LNHNV, CDR2 YYDKDF (reference sequence). The V and J ends lost 6 bases and 5 bases, in that order; junction bases with no gene match: 10. The CDR3 spells CATSSWTGADEQYF. CDR3 in DNA: TGTGCCACCAGTAGTTGGACAGGTGCGGACGAGCAGTACTTC.

V usage is TRBV15 and J usage is TRBJ2-1; 7 bases align to TRBD1. The CDR3 extends over 16 amino acids. With 3 bases clipped from V and 2 bases from J, the junction kept 7 bases outside the gene matches. Germline CDR1 and CDR2: LNHNV and YYDKDF (reference sequence). The CDR3 is CATSRGQIGAYNEQFF. The CDR3 DNA follows: TGTGCCACCAGCAGGGGACAGATCGGGGCCTACAATGAGCAGTTCTTC.

The CDR3: CASSLAGRLAGSGELFF. In nucleotides, the CDR3 is TGTGCCAGCAGCTTAGCGGGTCGACTAGCGGGGTCCGGGGAGCTGTTTTTT. The J gene is TRBJ2-2, the V gene TRBV7-6; 11 bases are a match to TRBD2. The V and J ends lost 0 bases and 6 bases, in that order; junction bases with no gene match: 6. Germline assignment: CDR1 SGHVS and CDR2 FNYEAQ. The CDR3 sequence is 17 residues long. The complete variable domain, with remaining parts taken from reference TRBV7-6 and TRBJ2-2, reads GAGVSQSPRYKVTKRGQDVALRCDPISGHVSLYWYRQALGQGPEFLTYFNYEAQQDKSGLPNDRFSAERPEGSISTLTIQRTEQRDSAMYRCASSLAGRLAGSGELFFGEGSRLTVL.

This chain connects TRBV11-1 to TRBJ2-5; D perhaps matches TRBD2 (6 bases). V gave up 1 base and J gave up 2 bases, with 11 bases separating them. From germline, CDR1 is SGHAT and CDR2 FQDESV (reference sequence). The length of the CDR3 is 15 residues. CDR3 bases: TGTGCCAGCAGCTTAGTTGGGACTCGGCAAGAGACCCAGTACTTC. Translating it yields CASSLVGTRQETQYF.

This clone was counted once. The gene calls are TRBV2 and TRBJ1-2; 8 nucleotides align to TRBD1. The CDR3 length is 13 residues. The trim removed 2 bases at V and 8 bases at J, leaving 4 bases unmatched. The germline V gene encodes CDR1 SNHLY and CDR2 FYNNEI. Here the CDR3 reads CASSEQGAGGYTF. CDR3 nucleotides: TGTGCCAGCAGTGAACAGGGGGCGGGAGGCTACACCTTC.

The chain combines TRBV7-9 with TRBJ2-7; tentatively, D is TRBD1 (5 bases). CDR1 and CDR2 (germline): SEHNR, FQNEAQ (reference sequence). The CDR3 has 13 amino acids. Trimming pared 2 bases from V and 4 bases from J, leaving 9 bases between. DNA of the CDR3: TGTGCCAGCAGCTTAAACACAGGATACGAGCAGTACTTC. As protein: CASSLNTGYEQYF.

J is TRBJ2-3 and V is TRBV9; 12 bases agree with TRBD2. Germline V gene lookup returns CDR1 SGDLS and CDR2 YYNGEE. The CDR3 has 17 amino acids. Trimming took 3 bases from V and 4 from J; bases not matched to a gene: 9. The chain's CDR3 is CASSAILAGGWADTQYF. For the CDR3, the DNA is TGTGCCAGCAGCGCGATACTAGCGGGGGGCTGGGCAGATACGCAGTATTTT. The variable domain in full, completed from reference TRBV9 and TRBJ2-3, reads DSGVTQTPKHLITATGQRVTLRCSPRSGDLSVYWYQQSLDQGLQFLIQYYNGEERAKGNILERFSAQQFPDLHSELNLSSLELGDSALYFCASSAILAGGWADTQYFGPGTRLTVL.

V gene TRBV4-1 combines with J gene TRBJ1-4; 8 nucleotides agree with TRBD1. The junction had 4 bases not matched to a gene; V was cut back by 4 bases and J by 0 bases. Per the germline V gene, CDR1 is MGHRA and CDR2 is YSYEKL. The CDR3 loop spans 16 amino acids. The CDR3 is CASSRGQGPTNEKLFF. CDR3 nucleotide sequence: TGCGCCAGCAGCCGAGGACAGGGCCCAACTAATGAAAAACTGTTTTTT.

This rearrangement joins TRBV4-3 to TRBJ2-2; TRBD2 aligns across 15 bases. The trim removed 1 base at V and 6 bases at J, leaving 9 bases unmatched. This CDR3 region has 19 residues. The germline V gene encodes CDR1 LGHNA and CDR2 YSLEER. Written as DNA, the CDR3 is TGCGCCAGCAGCCAAGCGCATGGGACTAGCGGGAGGCGGGCCGGGGAGCTGTTTTTT. Translated, it gives CASSQAHGTSGRRAGELFF.

The chain is built from TRBV27 and TRBJ2-2; TRBD2 matches at 7 bases. The V gene's germline CDR1 is MNHEY and CDR2 SMNVEV (reference sequence). This CDR3 region has 17 residues. Trimming at V came to 5 bases and at J to 0 bases, leaving 9 bases not matched to a gene. This chain's CDR3 is CASSPTRLASNTGELFF. CDR3 nucleotides: TGTGCCAGCAGTCCTACCCGACTAGCCTCGAACACCGGGGAGCTGTTTTTT.

V usage is TRBV9 and J usage is TRBJ2-3; 9 positions agree with TRBD2. The length of the CDR3 is 17 residues. Germline CDR1 and CDR2: SGDLS and YYNGEE. V lost 3 bases and J lost 3; bases outside the gene matches: 11. This CDR3 is CASSAQAAGGPTDTQYF. The CDR3 DNA reads as TGTGCCAGCAGCGCCCAAGCGGCGGGGGGGCCTACAGATACGCAGTATTTT.

V is TRBV15 and J is TRBJ2-7; possibly TRBD2 for D (7 bases). The germline V gene has CDR1 LNHNV and CDR2 YYDKDF (reference sequence). The CDR3 runs to 16 residues. V dropped 3 bases and J dropped 2 bases, with 17 bases sitting between them. The CDR3 DNA sequence: TGTGCCACCAGCAGGTACAGGGTAGGGGGGGCCTACGAGCAGTACTTC. Its protein is CATSRYRVGGAYEQYF.

This chain uses TRBV5-6 with TRBJ2-7, with 7 bases lining up with TRBD1. The CDR3 length is 13 residues. V gave up 4 bases and J gave up 5 bases; unmatched junction bases: 6. CDR1 is SGHDT, CDR2 YYEEEE, per germline. CDR3 DNA: TGTGCCAGCAGCCCAGGGACAGCACACGAGCAGTACTTC. It is translated as CASSPGTAHEQYF.

The chain has TRBV18 and TRBJ1-1, with TRBD1 identical over 8 bases. J lost 4 bases, V lost 3 bases, and 4 bases had no gene match. The germline V gene encodes CDR1 KGHSH and CDR2 LQKENI. CDR3 length: 14 amino acids. The CDR3 here is CASSPPTGATEAFF. In nucleotides, the CDR3 is TGTGCCAGCTCACCCCCGACAGGGGCCACTGAAGCTTTCTTT.